Below are 14 T cell receptor beta chains sequenced from a single sample in a study of cytomegalovirus exposure and HLA in healthy donors. 13 Jbeta primers and 60 Vbeta primers were used for the PCR. Some clones are missing from TCRdb's copy, which holds only in-frame ones; the method was immunoSEQ multiplex PCR. The sample has 100,000 or so clones; approximately 85% are singletons. Sequenced: PBMCs. The receptors come from a man aged 25-45 years in good health and CMV-seronegative.

The rearrangement joins TRBV9 to TRBJ2-7, with TRBD2 matching over 8 bases. V lost 4 bases, J lost 6 bases, and 12 bases stayed unmatched. The V gene's germline CDR1 is SGDLS and CDR2 YYNGEE. The CDR3 contains 15 residues. The CDR3 DNA reads TGTGCCAGCAGCCGGGGGGTTAGCGGGGCATCCGAGCAGTACTTC. Its protein is CASSRGVSGASEQYF. Using reference TRBV9 and TRBJ2-7 for the parts outside the CDR3, the full variable domain is DSGVTQTPKHLITATGQRVTLRCSPRSGDLSVYWYQQSLDQGLQFLIQYYNGEERAKGNILERFSAQQFPDLHSELNLSSLELGDSALYFCASSRGVSGASEQYFGPGTRLTVT.

The CDR3 loop reads CASKGRTGFGNTIYF. The CDR3 DNA sequence: TGTGCCAGCAAAGGGAGGACAGGGTTCGGAAACACCATATATTTT. The chain is built from TRBV6-1 and TRBJ1-3, with 8 bases aligning to TRBD1. The CDR3 totals 15 residues. Germline V gene data show CDR1 as MNHNS and CDR2 as SASEGT. J was trimmed by 4 bases and V by 7 bases; bases with no gene match: 9.

This sequence joins TRBV6-1 and TRBJ2-5; no firm D call. V lost 11 bases to trimming and J lost 11 bases, with 18 bases between them. The germline gives CDR1 MNHNS, CDR2 SASEGT. The CDR3 runs 11 residues. The CDR3 spells CASSEQFRQYF. Here the CDR3 DNA reads TGTGCCTCCTCGGAGCAGTTTCGGCAGTACTTC.

The genes are TRBV19 and TRBJ1-5; TRBD1 aligns across 8 bases. V was pared by 1 base and J by 0 bases, with 2 bases of the junction left unmatched. Germline values: CDR1 LNHDA, CDR2 SQIVND (reference sequence). The CDR3 has 16 residues. CDR3 loop: CASSIGTGRSNQPQHF. The CDR3 DNA sequence: TGTGCCAGTAGTATAGGGACAGGGCGTAGCAATCAGCCCCAGCATTTT.

The chain is built from TRBV28 and TRBJ2-7, with 10 bases aligning to TRBD2. Germline loops: CDR1 MDHEN, CDR2 SYDVKM. This CDR3 has 14 amino acids. The ends lost 4 bases at V and 7 bases at J; junction bases unmatched: 7. The CDR3 region is CASSSAGGPLEQYF. The CDR3 bases are TGTGCCAGCAGTTCAGCGGGAGGGCCTTTAGAGCAGTACTTC. The full variable domain, rest sourced from reference TRBV28 and TRBJ2-7, is DVKVTQSSRYLVKRTGEKVFLECVQDMDHENMFWYRQDPGLGLRLIYFSYDVKMKEKGDIPEGYSVSREKKERFSLILESASTNQTSMYLCASSSAGGPLEQYFGPGTRLTVT.

V and J are TRBV7-3 and TRBJ1-6, with D possibly being TRBD1 (5 bases). Trimming removed 3 bases from V and 5 bases from J, with 8 bases in between. Germline V gene data show CDR1 as SGHTA and CDR2 as FQGTGA. CDR3 length equals 14 residues. The CDR3 protein is CASSLGGDNSPLHF. DNA of the CDR3: TGTGCCAGCAGCTTGGGAGGGGATAATTCACCCCTCCACTTT.

This chain links TRBV30 with TRBJ1-1; 7 bases match TRBD1. Germline values: CDR1 GTSNPN, CDR2 SVGIG (reference sequence). J gave up 6 bases and V 4 bases, and 11 bases lay outside the gene matches. This CDR3 is 14 amino acids long. CDR3 in amino acids: CAWTPLGTVAEAFF. The CDR3 coding sequence is TGTGCCTGGACTCCCCTTGGGACAGTAGCTGAAGCTTTCTTT.

The chain employs TRBV30 and TRBJ2-7; 8 bases match TRBD1. This CDR3 is 16 amino acids long. Germline-derived CDR1 and CDR2 are GTSNPN and SVGIG (reference sequence). J was trimmed by 5 bases and V by 3 bases; bases with no gene match: 15. The CDR3 DNA reads as TGTGCCTGGAGGGAGCCTTTCCGGAAACAGGGGGACGAGCAGTACTTC. Its protein is CAWREPFRKQGDEQYF.

The rearrangement joins TRBV2 to TRBJ2-1, with 10 bases fitting TRBD2. In germline, CDR1 is SNHLY, CDR2 FYNNEI. There are 14 residues in the CDR3. V dropped 2 bases and J dropped 7; count of bases not matched to a gene: 2. CDR3 region: CASSETSGANEQFF. The DNA of the CDR3 is TGTGCCAGCAGTGAAACTAGCGGGGCTAATGAGCAGTTCTTC.

The V and J genes are TRBV18 and TRBJ2-3, with a weak D call TRBD1 (6 bases). Germline V gene lookup returns CDR1 KGHSH and CDR2 LQKENI. The CDR3 has 14 amino acids. Trimming took 3 bases from V and 3 from J, leaving 10 bases between them. CDR3 sequence (DNA): TGTGCCAGCTCACCTGATACAGGGACAGATACGCAGTATTTT. Encoded protein: CASSPDTGTDTQYF.

This clone was detected only a few times. V usage is TRBV6-6 and J usage is TRBJ2-7; TRBD1 matches at 7 bases. This CDR3 comprises 14 residues. J gave up 4 bases and V 6 bases, and 9 bases lay outside the gene matches. Germline loops: CDR1 MNHNY, CDR2 SVGAGI (reference sequence). For the CDR3, the DNA is TGTGCCAGCAGCCTAGGGACAGAGAGTTACGAGCAGTACTTC. It codes for CASSLGTESYEQYF.

A word on this clone: The same CDR3 also results from other DNA sequences found in this sample. The chain links TRBV5-6 to TRBJ2-2; the D gene is possibly TRBD1 (5 bases). The CDR3 is 14 amino acids. Germline assignment: CDR1 SGHDT and CDR2 YYEEEE. Trimming cost V 4 bases and J 1 base, with 8 bases left between them. This CDR3 reads CASSLGQNTGELFF. Here the CDR3 DNA reads TGTGCCAGCAGCCTCGGACAGAACACCGGGGAGCTGTTTTTT.

This clone appeared a few times. The V and J genes are TRBV6-1 and TRBJ1-6; TRBD1 is a possible D gene (5 bases). Germline CDR1 and CDR2: MNHNS and SASEGT. V lost 4 bases, J lost 5 bases, and 12 bases lay in between. The CDR3 contains 15 residues. CDR3 protein: CASSVLWGDNSPLHF. As DNA, the CDR3 is TGTGCCAGCAGTGTTTTGTGGGGGGATAATTCACCCCTCCACTTT.

V gene TRBV5-4 combines with J gene TRBJ2-3; TRBD2 matches at 7 bases. The CDR3 runs to 15 residues. Germline CDR1 SGHNT, CDR2 YYREEE (reference sequence). Trimming removed 4 bases from V and 1 base from J; junction bases left unmatched: 6. The CDR3 DNA follows: TGTGCCAGCAGCGCAGGGACTAAGGGCACAGATACGCAGTATTTT. Translation: CASSAGTKGTDTQYF.